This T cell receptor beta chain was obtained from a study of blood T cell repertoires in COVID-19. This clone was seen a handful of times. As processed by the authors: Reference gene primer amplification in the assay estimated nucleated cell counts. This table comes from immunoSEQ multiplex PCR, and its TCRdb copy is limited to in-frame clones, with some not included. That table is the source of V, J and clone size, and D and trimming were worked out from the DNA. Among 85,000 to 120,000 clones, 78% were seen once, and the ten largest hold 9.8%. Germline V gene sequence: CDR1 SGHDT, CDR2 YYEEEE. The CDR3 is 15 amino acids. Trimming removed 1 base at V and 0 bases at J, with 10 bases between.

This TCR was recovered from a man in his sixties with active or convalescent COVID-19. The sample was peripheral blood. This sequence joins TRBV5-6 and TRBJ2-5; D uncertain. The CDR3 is CASSLSFRYQETQYF. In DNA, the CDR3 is TGTGCCAGCAGCTTGAGTTTCAGGTACCAAGAGACCCAGTACTTC.